This T cell receptor beta chain originates from a study of T cells expressing NK-cell markers. Study at large: Repertoire data for TCR beta were derived from sorted T cells (CD3+CD56+NKG2C+, CD3+CD56+NKG2C- and CD3+CD56-NKG2C+).

For this clonotype: No antigen is known for it.

Study-level points and caveats: Roughly 6 donors had dominant NKG2C+ clonotypes that comprised roughly 1.0-8% of their CD8+ T cells. The same clonotypes also predominated in the CD3+CD56-NKG2C+ fraction of several donors.

TCRdb re-called the 5' RACE reads; every CDR3 protein appears as one record, without DNA. This repertoire includes about 180,000 distinct CDR3 sequences. Germline V CDR1 and CDR2: ENHRY, SYGVKD. The CDR3 is 13 amino acids. The sequencing sample was made of blood T cells: a sorted CD56 or NKG2C T cell subset, CD4+ or CD8+ T cells, or bulk PBMC T cells (not recorded which). The clonotype originates from a woman between 18 and 69 years old in good health. The chain is built from TRBV10-3 and TRBJ2-3; no DNA is available, so the TRBD1 call from TCRdb remains unchecked. The CDR3 loop is CANGAVGTDTQYF.